This entry lists 19 T cell receptor beta chains sequenced from one sample in a study of blood T cell repertoires in COVID-19. The data were produced by immunoSEQ multiplex PCR, yet TCRdb's version contains in-frame clones alone and is incomplete. The data hold approximately 200,000 clones, with approximately 80% observed a single time. The sequencing sample was made of PBMCs or T cells enriched from blood (not recorded which). Every receptor here comes from a man aged 35 to 55 who had recovered from COVID-19.

As DNA, the CDR3 is TGTGCCAGCAGCTCTAGCGGGAGCCTCCTCACCGGGGAGCTGTTTTTT. Protein product: CASSSSGSLLTGELFF. The chain employs TRBV9 and TRBJ2-2; 10 bases align to TRBD2. The CDR3 extends over 16 amino acids. Germline loops: CDR1 SGDLS, CDR2 YYNGEE. V dropped 4 bases and J dropped 4; count of bases not matched to a gene: 7.

This rearrangement joins TRBV7-8 to TRBJ1-3; possibly TRBD1 for D (5 bases). This CDR3 comprises 15 residues. The V and J ends lost 1 base and 0 bases respectively, with 7 bases between them. Germline-derived CDR1 and CDR2 are SGHVS and FQNEAQ. CDR3 bases: TGTGCCAGCAGCTTAGATGGGGCCTCTGGAAACACCATATATTTT. This translates into CASSLDGASGNTIYF.

This chain uses TRBV5-1 with TRBJ1-2, with unresolved D. Germline CDR1 reads SGHRS; CDR2 reads YFSETQ. This CDR3 contains 16 residues. V was trimmed by 0 bases and J by 2 bases, leaving 14 bases between them. This chain's CDR3 is CASSLEVSGLNYGYTF. Here the CDR3 DNA reads TGCGCCAGCAGCTTGGAGGTTTCCGGGTTGAACTATGGCTACACCTTC.

The gene calls are TRBV18 and TRBJ1-6; D is perhaps TRBD1 (6 bases). CDR1 is KGHSH, CDR2 LQKENI, per germline. V was trimmed by 0 bases and J by 4 bases, leaving 13 bases between them. The CDR3 spans 17 residues. The chain's CDR3 is CASSPPRRDRYNSPLHF. CDR3 nucleotides: TGTGCCAGCTCACCACCCCGCCGCGACAGGTATAATTCACCCCTCCACTTT.

This clone was detected a few times. V and J are TRBV30 and TRBJ1-6; D possibly corresponds to TRBD1 (5 bases). Trimming cost V 7 bases and J 10 bases, with 14 bases left between them. The CDR3 has 12 amino acids. The V gene's germline CDR1 is GTSNPN and CDR2 SVGIG (reference sequence). The CDR3 coding sequence is TGTGCCTTACGCGGGGGAAAATCACCCCTCCACTTT. Translated: CALRGGKSPLHF.

The chain joins TRBV5-1 to TRBJ2-2, with D maybe TRBD1 (6 bases). The CDR3 is 15 residues long. Germline CDR1 SGHRS, CDR2 YFSETQ. With 7 bases removed from V and 0 bases from J, the gap between germline ends came to 13 bases. The CDR3 DNA reads TGCGCCAGCCAGGACAGTCCCACGAACACCGGGGAGCTGTTTTTT. Its translation: CASQDSPTNTGELFF.

The chain links TRBV6-5 to TRBJ2-3, with D hard to call. The V gene's germline CDR1 is MNHEY and CDR2 SVGAGI. The CDR3 covers 16 residues. The ends were cut back, 0 bases at V and 0 bases at J, with 10 bases in the middle. The CDR3 nucleotides read TGTGCCAGCAGTTACTCTTCTGGAGCTAGCACAGATACGCAGTATTTT. This translates into CASSYSSGASTDTQYF.

Only a few counts were recorded for this clone. This chain links TRBV11-1 with TRBJ1-2, with 9 positions matching TRBD1. CDR3 size: 15 residues. Germline V CDR1 and CDR2: SGHAT, FQDESV (reference sequence). The ends lost 1 base at V and 3 bases at J; junction bases unmatched: 3. The CDR3 here is CASSLEGDRDYGYTF. The DNA for the CDR3 is TGTGCCAGCAGCTTAGAAGGGGACAGGGACTATGGCTACACCTTC.

This chain's CDR3 is CASSDRGVTTEAFF. Here the CDR3 DNA reads TGTGCCAGTAGTGACAGGGGAGTGACTACTGAAGCTTTCTTT. The chain couples TRBV19 to TRBJ1-1; 8 positions agree with TRBD1. Unmatched junction bases numbered 7, after V lost 5 bases and J lost 5 bases. The CDR3 sequence is 14 residues long. Per germline, CDR1 LNHDA and CDR2 SQIVND (reference sequence).

There are a few counts of this clone. V is TRBV9 and J is TRBJ2-3, with 9 positions matching TRBD2. The junction had 14 bases not matched to a gene; V was cut back by 4 bases and J by 11 bases. This CDR3 contains 15 residues. Per germline, CDR1 SGDLS and CDR2 YYNGEE. Here the CDR3 reads CASSPTSGAPVGQYF. CDR3 DNA sequence: TGTGCCAGCAGCCCGACTAGCGGAGCCCCGGTGGGGCAGTATTTT.

This rearrangement joins TRBV9 to TRBJ2-3; D possibly corresponds to TRBD2 (6 bases). The length of the CDR3 is 16 residues. Looked up from germline, CDR1 is SGDLS and CDR2 is YYNGEE. Deletions cut 3 bases from V and 2 bases from J, with 16 bases between. The CDR3 here is CASSAGGRRPTDTQYF. The CDR3 DNA sequence: TGTGCCAGCAGCGCCGGGGGACGGAGACCCACAGATACGCAGTATTTT.

The chain links TRBV5-4 to TRBJ1-2; 7 bases are a match to TRBD1. Germline loops: CDR1 SGHNT, CDR2 YYREEE (reference sequence). The CDR3 consists of 18 residues. The ends lost 0 bases at V and 8 bases at J; junction bases unmatched: 19. CDR3 sequence: CASSLDGQDTKYELGYTF. DNA for the CDR3: TGTGCCAGCAGCTTGGACGGACAGGACACGAAGTACGAACTGGGCTACACCTTC.

This rearrangement joins TRBV7-2 to TRBJ1-1, with TRBD1 as a possible D gene (6 bases). Trimming left V 3 bases short and J 2 bases short, with 10 bases between. Germline V CDR1 and CDR2: SGHTA, FQGNSA. The CDR3 consists of 14 residues. Written as DNA, the CDR3 is TGTGCCAGCAGCTTCCGGACAGCCAACACTGAAGCTTTCTTT. Its translation is CASSFRTANTEAFF.

This clone has a handful of counts. The V call is TRBV27, the J call TRBJ1-6, with D unclear. V lost 1 base to trimming and J lost 10 bases, with 11 bases between them. Germline assignment: CDR1 MNHEY and CDR2 SMNVEV (reference sequence). This CDR3 region has 14 residues. CDR3 coding DNA: TGTGCCAGCAGTTTATTGGGCAAGTCGTCACCCCTCCACTTT. Encoded protein: CASSLLGKSSPLHF.

The chain uses TRBV30 and TRBJ1-2, with D possibly being TRBD1 (5 bases). Trimming cost V 3 bases and J 4 bases, with 15 bases left between them. This CDR3 contains 14 residues. Germline V lookup: CDR1 GTSNPN, CDR2 SVGIG (reference sequence). Written as DNA, the CDR3 is TGTGCCTGGAGGGATCGGGCAGGGCTCTATGGCTACACCTTC. It yields the protein CAWRDRAGLYGYTF.

This chain joins TRBV25-1 and TRBJ2-1; no reliable D call. The CDR3 has 15 residues. The germline CDR1 and CDR2 sequences are MGHDK and SYGVNS. V was trimmed by 5 bases and J by 0 bases, leaving 11 bases between them. CDR3 region: CASSIAVSSYNEQFF. In DNA form, the CDR3 reads TGTGCCAGCAGTATAGCTGTTAGCTCCTACAATGAGCAGTTCTTC.

This chain uses TRBV5-1 with TRBJ2-1; 10 bases are a match to TRBD2. This CDR3 region has 15 residues. Germline loops: CDR1 SGHRS, CDR2 YFSETQ. Trimming at V came to 4 bases and at J to 7 bases, leaving 8 bases not matched to a gene. CDR3 residues: CASSVPGLARNEQFF. The DNA for the CDR3 is TGCGCCAGCAGCGTACCGGGACTAGCGAGGAATGAGCAGTTCTTC. Full variable domain (rest looked up from reference TRBV5-1 and TRBJ2-1): KAGVTQTPRYLIKTRGQQVTLSCSPISGHRSVSWYQQTPGQGLQFLFEYFSETQRNKGNFPGRFSGRQFSNSRSEMNVSTLELGDSALYLCASSVPGLARNEQFFGPGTRLTVL.

In its sample, this clone was seen once. The V call is TRBV19, the J call TRBJ2-1; 9 bases are shared with TRBD2. The CDR3 length is 16 residues. Germline CDR1 is LNHDA and CDR2 is SQIVND (reference sequence). After removal of 2 bases from V and 3 bases from J, the junction contained 5 bases not matched to a gene. The CDR3 protein is CASSILPSGIYNEQFF. The CDR3 region has the DNA TGTGCCAGTAGTATACTTCCTAGCGGGATCTACAATGAGCAGTTCTTC.

This clone was observed a few times. The gene calls are TRBV7-2 and TRBJ1-6; D not resolved. The CDR3 is made up of 15 amino acids. Germline V gene lookup returns CDR1 SGHTA and CDR2 FQGNSA. Trimming pared 4 bases from V and 2 bases from J, leaving 9 bases between. The DNA for the CDR3 is TGTGCCAGCAGCTACGGGAGGACCTATAATTCACCCCTCCACTTT. Translated, it gives CASSYGRTYNSPLHF.